The 8 T cell receptor beta chains in this list originate from one sample, sequenced in a study of cytomegalovirus exposure and HLA in healthy donors. Sequencing used immunoSEQ multiplex PCR; TCRdb keeps in-frame clones, though not all of them. The table lists about 180,000 clones, around nine tenths of them singletons. Sequencing was carried out using PBMCs. These receptors originate from a woman in her twenties or thirties in good health and CMV-seronegative.

The gene calls are TRBV11-2 and TRBJ2-7; 8 bases map to TRBD1. The CDR3 has 15 amino acids. Germline CDR1 is SGHAT and CDR2 is FQNNGV. The V and J ends lost 1 base and 6 bases, in that order; junction bases with no gene match: 8. For the CDR3, the DNA is TGTGCCAGCAGCTTAGCCCCCGGACAGGGTAGCGAGCAGTACTTC. This encodes CASSLAPGQGSEQYF.

The chain is built from TRBV5-6 and TRBJ2-1; a possible D gene is TRBD1 (6 bases). The CDR3 spans 15 residues. In germline, CDR1 is SGHDT, CDR2 YYEEEE. The ends were cut back, 5 bases at V and 4 bases at J, with 16 bases in the middle. The CDR3 region is CASSIGGQPYNEQFF. Written as DNA, the CDR3 is TGTGCCAGCAGTATAGGCGGACAGCCATACAATGAGCAGTTCTTC.

The chain is built from TRBV7-9 and TRBJ1-5, with 9 positions matching TRBD1. Germline V lookup: CDR1 SEHNR, CDR2 FQNEAQ (reference sequence). This CDR3 region has 13 residues. V dropped 5 bases and J dropped 7; count of bases not matched to a gene: 3. The CDR3 loop reads CASSLGQGQPQHF. CDR3 in DNA: TGTGCCAGCAGCCTCGGACAGGGGCAGCCCCAGCATTTT.

This clone is a singleton in its sample. J is TRBJ2-2 and V is TRBV28; 9 bases are shared with TRBD1. Trimming removed 6 bases from V and 7 bases from J; junction bases left unmatched: 6. Germline CDR1 is MDHEN and CDR2 is SYDVKM. This CDR3 spans 14 amino acids. The CDR3 is CASSRQGVGGELFF. CDR3 DNA sequence: TGTGCCAGCAGCCGACAGGGGGTCGGCGGGGAGCTGTTTTTT.

The V and J genes are TRBV6-5 and TRBJ2-3, with 7 positions matching TRBD2. V dropped 6 bases and J dropped 2; count of bases not matched to a gene: 5. Germline V gene sequence: CDR1 MNHEY, CDR2 SVGAGI. This CDR3 spans 14 amino acids. The CDR3 reads CASSPGLHTDTQYF. The CDR3 DNA follows: TGTGCCAGCAGCCCGGGACTACACACAGATACGCAGTATTTT.

The genes are TRBV27 and TRBJ2-5, with D possibly being TRBD1 (6 bases). The V end was cut by 0 bases, the J end by 2 bases, with 16 bases between. The CDR3 consists of 17 residues. Germline CDR1 MNHEY, CDR2 SMNVEV (reference sequence). The chain's CDR3 is CASSLSTTGSWQETQYF. The CDR3 DNA sequence: TGTGCCAGCAGTTTATCGACTACAGGGAGTTGGCAAGAGACCCAGTACTTC.

The chain is built from TRBV15 and TRBJ2-6, with 8 bases that match TRBD1. Germline CDR1 LNHNV, CDR2 YYDKDF (reference sequence). The CDR3 sequence is 16 residues long. After removal of 4 bases from V and 1 base from J, the junction contained 3 bases not matched to a gene. The CDR3 DNA reads as TGTGCCACCAGCACCCACAGGGGGTCTGGGGCCAACGTCCTGACTTTC. Translated: CATSTHRGSGANVLTF.

V is TRBV29-1 and J is TRBJ1-1, with a tentative D call TRBD1 (5 bases). The CDR3 totals 14 residues. Germline values: CDR1 SQVTM, CDR2 ANQGSEA. The V end was cut by 4 bases, the J end by 0 bases, with 12 bases between. CDR3 amino acids: CSVALGGVNTEAFF. CDR3 DNA sequence: TGCAGCGTTGCCCTTGGAGGGGTGAACACTGAAGCTTTCTTT.